These 16 T cell receptor beta chains were all obtained from the same sample, sequenced in a study of OX40 agonist ivuxolimab in advanced cancers. The method behind the library was the immunoSEQ multiplex PCR assay. This immuneACCESS table, as held by TCRdb, lists in-frame sequences with V and J called but not all clones. Of the missing ones, under half trace to an unresolved V gene in checked studies; the others have no known cause. Across this sample there are around 80,000 clones, with 94% seen only once. The top ten constitute around 21% of the sample. The sequencing here drew on CD4+ or CD8+ T cells sorted from blood, taken in a trial of the OX40 agonist ivuxolimab. These TCRs come from an adult with an advanced solid tumor such as melanoma, head and neck, liver or kidney cancer.

The chain recombines TRBV5-1 with TRBJ2-5; D is perhaps TRBD2 (6 bases). Germline CDR1 SGHRS, CDR2 YFSETQ. V lost 0 bases and J 1 base, leaving 13 bases between the germline ends. This CDR3 spans 16 amino acids. CDR3 in DNA: TGCGCCAGCAGCTTGGAACGGGGGTCCCCCCAAGAGACCCAGTACTTC. As protein: CASSLERGSPQETQYF. The whole variable domain, remainder taken from reference TRBV5-1 and TRBJ2-5, is KAGVTQTPRYLIKTRGQQVTLSCSPISGHRSVSWYQQTPGQGLQFLFEYFSETQRNKGNFPGRFSGRQFSNSRSEMNVSTLELGDSALYLCASSLERGSPQETQYFGPGTRLLVL.

The CDR3 loop is CSVEFWRVGEGMGETQYF. As DNA, the CDR3 is TGCAGCGTTGAGTTTTGGCGGGTTGGGGAGGGAATGGGGGAGACCCAGTACTTC. This chain joins TRBV29-1 and TRBJ2-5; 7 bases match TRBD2. CDR3 length: 18 amino acids. V was clipped by 3 bases and J by 5 bases; unmatched bases: 21. Germline V CDR1 and CDR2: SQVTM, ANQGSEA.

The V gene is TRBV5-1, the J gene TRBJ1-6; D possibly corresponds to TRBD1 (5 bases). Germline assignment: CDR1 SGHRS and CDR2 YFSETQ. The CDR3 extends over 13 amino acids. V was trimmed by 0 bases and J by 8 bases, leaving 6 bases between them. DNA for the CDR3: TGCGCCAGCAGCTTGGGAGGGGATTCACCCCTCCACTTT. Protein sequence: CASSLGGDSPLHF.

The chain links TRBV19 to TRBJ1-1, with TRBD1 matching over 9 bases. J lost 5 bases, V lost 5 bases, and 3 bases had no gene match. CDR3 length equals 13 residues. Germline assignment: CDR1 LNHDA and CDR2 SQIVND (reference sequence). CDR3 bases: TGTGCCAGTAGTGGACAGGGGAAGACTGAAGCTTTCTTT. Protein sequence: CASSGQGKTEAFF.

The chain uses TRBV4-3 and TRBJ1-5; the match to TRBD1 covers 8 bases. Germline V CDR1 and CDR2: LGHNA, YSLEER. J lost 7 bases, V lost 0 bases, and 5 bases had no gene match. The CDR3 covers 15 residues. The CDR3: CASSQDRGLGQPQHF. CDR3 DNA sequence: TGCGCCAGCAGCCAAGACAGGGGGCTGGGGCAGCCCCAGCATTTT.

This clone occurred once. CDR3 in DNA: TGTGCCAGCAGCCTAACTGGACAGGGTCAGTCAAACTTGGAAAAACTGTTTTTT. This codes for CASSLTGQGQSNLEKLFF. The genes are TRBV5-4 and TRBJ1-4; 8 nucleotides align to TRBD1. The length of the CDR3 is 18 residues. Germline trimming cut 4 bases from V and 8 bases from J; bases unmatched to any gene: 19. Germline V gene sequence: CDR1 SGHNT, CDR2 YYREEE (reference sequence).

The chain carries TRBV4-1 and TRBJ2-1, with 7 bases identical to TRBD2. J was trimmed by 6 bases and V by 1 base; bases with no gene match: 6. Germline V gene data show CDR1 as MGHRA and CDR2 as YSYEKL. The CDR3 is 15 amino acids. CDR3 loop: CASSQGYSSGNEQFF. In nucleotides, the CDR3 is TGCGCCAGCAGCCAAGGCTATTCTAGCGGCAATGAGCAGTTCTTC.

This clone appeared once. The genes are TRBV27 and TRBJ2-7; weak D call: TRBD1 (7 bases). CDR3 length: 14 residues. The germline V gene has CDR1 MNHEY and CDR2 SMNVEV (reference sequence). Deletions cut 2 bases from V and 1 base from J, with 9 bases between. The CDR3 coding sequence is TGTGCCAGCAGTTTACAGGGGGGTTCCTACGAGCAGTACTTC. It yields the protein CASSLQGGSYEQYF.

The J gene is TRBJ2-1, the V gene TRBV4-1; the match to TRBD2 covers 9 bases. The CDR3 is 16 amino acids. J gave up 4 bases and V 7 bases, and 11 bases lay outside the gene matches. Germline CDR1 MGHRA, CDR2 YSYEKL. CDR3 in DNA: TGCGCCAGCAACTTTCAGCGGGAGGACCCATACAATGAGCAGTTCTTC. Amino acids: CASNFQREDPYNEQFF.

V and J are TRBV28 and TRBJ1-2, with D possibly matching TRBD1 (5 bases). This CDR3 region has 17 residues. Germline V gene data show CDR1 as MDHEN and CDR2 as SYDVKM. With 1 base removed from V and 4 bases from J, the gap between germline ends came to 19 bases. CDR3 DNA sequence: TGTGCCAGCAGTTTATTCGGGACCCCACGGGGATCCTATGGCTACACCTTC. Translation: CASSLFGTPRGSYGYTF.

This clone was detected only once. V gene TRBV4-3 combines with J gene TRBJ2-7; 11 positions match TRBD2. The germline V gene encodes CDR1 LGHNA and CDR2 YSLEER. J was trimmed by 2 bases and V by 0 bases; bases with no gene match: 3. The CDR3 is 16 amino acids. CDR3 DNA sequence: TGCGCCAGCAGCCAAGAATTGACTAGCGGGGCCTACGAGCAGTACTTC. It specifies CASSQELTSGAYEQYF.

This chain links TRBV7-9 with TRBJ2-7; perhaps D is TRBD1 or TRBD2 (5 bases each). The CDR3 spans 13 residues. CDR1 SEHNR and CDR2 FQNEAQ come from the germline V gene (reference sequence). V was cut by 5 bases and J by 5 bases, with 13 bases left in between. CDR3 sequence (DNA): TGTGCCAGCAGCCCTGGGGGTCCGAACGAGCAGTACTTC. Encoded protein: CASSPGGPNEQYF.

This clone has only one observation. The chain recombines TRBV28 with TRBJ2-7; D not resolved. The length of the CDR3 is 12 residues. Germline V gene sequence: CDR1 MDHEN, CDR2 SYDVKM. V was clipped by 6 bases and J by 0 bases, with 6 bases between them. CDR3 sequence: CASSHSSYEQYF. The CDR3 nucleotides read TGTGCCAGCAGCCACAGCTCCTACGAGCAGTACTTC.

The rearrangement links TRBV28 to TRBJ2-2; D call uncertain. Germline CDR1 is MDHEN and CDR2 is SYDVKM. The ends were cut back, 3 bases at V and 3 bases at J, with 8 bases in the middle. This CDR3 has 14 amino acids. CDR3 nucleotide sequence: TGTGCCAGCAGTTTCAGGCATCACACCGGGGAGCTGTTTTTT. Its protein is CASSFRHHTGELFF.

The chain links TRBV9 to TRBJ1-1; D unclear. The germline V gene has CDR1 SGDLS and CDR2 YYNGEE. V lost 4 bases and J lost 1, with 14 bases in between. CDR3 length: 15 residues. CDR3 in amino acids: CASSPPRGGNTEAFF. In nucleotides, the CDR3 is TGTGCCAGCAGCCCCCCCAGAGGTGGGAACACTGAAGCTTTCTTT.

With regard to this clone: Other nucleotide sequences from this sample produce the same CDR3. The V call is TRBV7-9, the J call TRBJ2-1; no clear D. V was trimmed by 1 base and J by 9 bases, leaving 4 bases between them. The CDR3 covers 11 residues. In germline, CDR1 is SEHNR, CDR2 FQNEAQ (reference sequence). The DNA of the CDR3 is TGTGCCAGCAGCTTAGGGGGTGAGCAGTTCTTC. Protein sequence: CASSLGGEQFF.